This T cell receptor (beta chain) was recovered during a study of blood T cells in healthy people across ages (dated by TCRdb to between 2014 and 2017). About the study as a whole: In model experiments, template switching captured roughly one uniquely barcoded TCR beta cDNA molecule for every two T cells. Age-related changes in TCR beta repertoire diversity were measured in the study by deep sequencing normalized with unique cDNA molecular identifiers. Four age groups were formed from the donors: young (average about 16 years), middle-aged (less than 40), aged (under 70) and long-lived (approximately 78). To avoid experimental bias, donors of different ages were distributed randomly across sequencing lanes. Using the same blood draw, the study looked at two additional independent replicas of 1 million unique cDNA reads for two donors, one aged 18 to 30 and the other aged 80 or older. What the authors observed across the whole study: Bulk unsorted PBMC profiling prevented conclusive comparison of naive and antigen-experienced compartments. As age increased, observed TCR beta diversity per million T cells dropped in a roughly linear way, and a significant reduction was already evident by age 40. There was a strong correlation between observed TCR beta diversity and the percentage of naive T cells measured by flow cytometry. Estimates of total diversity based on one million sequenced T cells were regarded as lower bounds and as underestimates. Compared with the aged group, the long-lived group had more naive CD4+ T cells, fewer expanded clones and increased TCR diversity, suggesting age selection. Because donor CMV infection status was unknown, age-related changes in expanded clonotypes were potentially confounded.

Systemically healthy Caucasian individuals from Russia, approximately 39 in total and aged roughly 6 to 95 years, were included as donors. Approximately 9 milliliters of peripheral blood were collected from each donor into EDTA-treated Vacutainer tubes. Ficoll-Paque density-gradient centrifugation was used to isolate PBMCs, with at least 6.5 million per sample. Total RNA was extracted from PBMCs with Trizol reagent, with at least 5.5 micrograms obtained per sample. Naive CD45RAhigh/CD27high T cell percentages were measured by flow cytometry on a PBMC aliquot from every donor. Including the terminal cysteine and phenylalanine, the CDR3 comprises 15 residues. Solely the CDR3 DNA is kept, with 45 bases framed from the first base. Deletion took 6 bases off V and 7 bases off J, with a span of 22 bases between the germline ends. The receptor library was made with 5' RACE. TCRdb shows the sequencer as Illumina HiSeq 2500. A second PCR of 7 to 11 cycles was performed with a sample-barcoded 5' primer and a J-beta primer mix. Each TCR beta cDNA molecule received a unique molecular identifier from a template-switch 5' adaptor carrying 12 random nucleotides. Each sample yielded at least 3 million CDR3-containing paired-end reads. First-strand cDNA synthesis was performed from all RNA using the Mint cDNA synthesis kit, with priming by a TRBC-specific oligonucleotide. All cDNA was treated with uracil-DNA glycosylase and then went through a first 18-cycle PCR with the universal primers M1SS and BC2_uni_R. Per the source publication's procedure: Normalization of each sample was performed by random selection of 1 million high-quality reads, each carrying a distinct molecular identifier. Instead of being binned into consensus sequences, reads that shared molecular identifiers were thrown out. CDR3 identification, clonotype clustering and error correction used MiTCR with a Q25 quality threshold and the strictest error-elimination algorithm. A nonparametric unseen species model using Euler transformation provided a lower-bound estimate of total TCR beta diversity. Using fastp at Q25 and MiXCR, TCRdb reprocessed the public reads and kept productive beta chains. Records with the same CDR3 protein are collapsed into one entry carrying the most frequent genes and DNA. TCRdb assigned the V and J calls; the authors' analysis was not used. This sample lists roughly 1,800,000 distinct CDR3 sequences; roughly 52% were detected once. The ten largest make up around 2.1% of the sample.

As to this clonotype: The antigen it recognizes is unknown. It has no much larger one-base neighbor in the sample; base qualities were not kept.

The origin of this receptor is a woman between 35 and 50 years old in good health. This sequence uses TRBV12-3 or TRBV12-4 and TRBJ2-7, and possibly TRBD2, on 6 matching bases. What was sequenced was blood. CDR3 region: CASSLIRPPAGEQYF. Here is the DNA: TGTGCCAGCAGCCTAATACGCCCGCCGGCGGGGGAGCAGTACTTC.